This TCR beta chain was sequenced for a study of blood T cells in healthy people across ages. The germline V gene has CDR1 MNHEY and CDR2 SMNVEV (reference sequence). J lost 0 bases, V lost 6 bases, and 4 bases had no gene match. This CDR3 spans 15 amino acids. Then a second PCR, running roughly 7 to 11 cycles, was carried out with a sample-barcoded 5' primer and a J-beta primer mix. TCRdb analysed the 5' RACE reads with MiXCR anew, one entry per CDR3 protein. Of approximately 1.5 million distinct CDR3 sequences in the sample, approximately 43% were seen once. The sequence was collected from a woman aged 18-35 years in good health. This chain uses TRBV27 with TRBJ2-3; 9 bases map to TRBD2. Specimen: blood. CDR3 nucleotide sequence: TGTGCCAGCAGGAAAGCGGGGGGAAGCACAGATACGCAGTATTTT. Its translation: CASRKAGGSTDTQYF.